The 25 T cell receptor beta chains below all came from one sample that was sequenced in a study of cytomegalovirus exposure and HLA in healthy donors. The PCR had 60 Vbeta and 13 Jbeta primers. Clones were sequenced by immunoSEQ multiplex PCR, and TCRdb holds only the in-frame ones, with some missing. The sample holds 180,000 or so clones. The sequenced sample consisted of PBMCs. The receptors shown here come from a woman aged 18-29 years in good health and CMV-seropositive.

The V call is TRBV11-1, the J call TRBJ2-1; D is ambiguous. The V gene lost 3 bases and the J gene lost 0 bases, with 6 bases spanning the gap. CDR3 length equals 14 residues. The germline V gene encodes CDR1 SGHAT and CDR2 FQDESV (reference sequence). CDR3 nucleotide sequence: TGTGCCAGCAGCTTCCGGAGCTCCTACAATGAGCAGTTCTTC. This encodes CASSFRSSYNEQFF.

CDR3 loop: CASSPYKRGVPYEQYF. In DNA form, the CDR3 reads TGTGCCAGCTCACCTTACAAGCGGGGGGTACCCTACGAGCAGTACTTC. This rearrangement joins TRBV18 to TRBJ2-7, with 9 positions matching TRBD2. There are 16 residues in the CDR3. J gave up 2 bases and V 3 bases, and 8 bases lay outside the gene matches. The germline V gene has CDR1 KGHSH and CDR2 LQKENI.

This sequence joins TRBV5-1 and TRBJ2-1; 15 nucleotides match TRBD2. Germline V lookup: CDR1 SGHRS, CDR2 YFSETQ. The CDR3 runs to 14 residues. After removal of 4 bases from V and 9 bases from J, the junction contained 2 bases not matched to a gene. CDR3 amino acids: CASSPGLAGGEQFF. As DNA, the CDR3 is TGCGCCAGCAGCCCGGGACTAGCGGGAGGTGAGCAGTTCTTC.

V is TRBV11-2 and J is TRBJ1-2; 7 nucleotides agree with TRBD1. V lost 4 bases, J lost 2 bases, and 4 bases stayed unmatched. CDR1 is SGHAT, CDR2 FQNNGV, per germline. The length of the CDR3 is 14 residues. CDR3 DNA: TGTGCCAGCAGCTCCCTCAGGGGGAACTATGGCTACACCTTC. This codes for CASSSLRGNYGYTF.

The rearrangement joins TRBV4-3 to TRBJ2-1; 8 nucleotides match TRBD2. The V segment lost 4 bases and the J segment 10 bases; nucleotides outside the gene matches: 6. CDR3 length: 13 amino acids. Germline V gene data show CDR1 as LGHNA and CDR2 as YSLEER. For the CDR3, the DNA is TGCGCCAGCAGCCCTCGGGGGGGAGGGGAGCAGTTCTTC. Its translation: CASSPRGGGEQFF.

This chain connects TRBV7-9 to TRBJ1-1, with a possible D match to TRBD1 (5 bases). This CDR3 is 14 amino acids long. Per the germline V gene, CDR1 is SEHNR and CDR2 is FQNEAQ (reference sequence). Trimming took off 4 bases at V and 4 bases at J, with 13 bases between the two ends. For the CDR3, the DNA is TGTGCCAGCAGCTCGGAGACAGCCGGCACTGAAGCTTTCTTT. It yields the protein CASSSETAGTEAFF.

This chain uses TRBV30 with TRBJ2-7, with 7 bases identical to TRBD1. Trimming removed 5 bases from V and 3 bases from J; junction bases left unmatched: 4. Germline lookup yields CDR1 GTSNPN and CDR2 SVGIG (reference sequence). This CDR3 spans 12 amino acids. DNA for the CDR3: TGTGCCTGGGAGACAGGGAACTACGAGCAGTACTTC. This gives the protein CAWETGNYEQYF.

The V gene is TRBV18, the J gene TRBJ2-7; a possible D gene is TRBD1 (5 bases). Germline loops: CDR1 KGHSH, CDR2 LQKENI. With 2 bases removed from V and 3 bases from J, the gap between germline ends came to 8 bases. The length of the CDR3 is 13 residues. CDR3 sequence: CASSPLTDYEQYF. CDR3 bases: TGTGCCAGCTCACCATTGACAGACTACGAGCAGTACTTC. The full variable domain, its missing parts supplied by reference TRBV18 and TRBJ2-7, is NAGVMQNPRHLVRRRGQEARLRCSPMKGHSHVYWYRQLPEEGLKFMVYLQKENIIDESGMPKERFSAEFPKEGPSILRIQQVVRGDSAAYFCASSPLTDYEQYFGPGTRLTVT.

The rearrangement links TRBV2 to TRBJ2-2, with TRBD1 matching 9 bases. Germline CDR1 is SNHLY and CDR2 is FYNNEI. V trimming: 6 bases; J trimming: 5 bases; junction bases outside the gene matches: 7. This CDR3 contains 15 residues. The CDR3 reads CASSYRGPGTGELFF. The CDR3 DNA reads TGTGCCAGCAGCTACAGGGGGCCGGGGACCGGGGAGCTGTTTTTT.

The rearrangement uses TRBV6-6 and TRBJ2-7, with a tentative D call TRBD2 (5 bases). The germline V and J ends were trimmed by 0 bases and 13 bases, with 13 bases remaining between them. The CDR3 is 12 amino acids. Germline V gene sequence: CDR1 MNHNY, CDR2 SVGAGI (reference sequence). In DNA, the CDR3 is TGTGCCAGCAGTTACTCGAGCGGAGCGGTTTACTTC. Amino acid sequence: CASSYSSGAVYF.

The chain is built from TRBV29-1 and TRBJ2-5; a weak D match, TRBD2 (5 bases). V lost 4 bases, J lost 3 bases, and 9 bases lay in between. CDR3 size: 12 residues. In germline, CDR1 is SQVTM, CDR2 ANQGSEA. CDR3 loop: CSVAPGEETQYF. The CDR3 bases are TGCAGCGTTGCCCCCGGGGAAGAGACCCAGTACTTC. The whole variable domain, remainder taken from reference TRBV29-1 and TRBJ2-5, is SAVISQKPSRDICQRGTSLTIQCQVDSQVTMMFWYRQQPGQSLTLIATANQGSEATYESGFVIDKFPISRPNLTFSTLTVSNMSPEDSSIYLCSVAPGEETQYFGPGTRLLVL.

The chain has TRBV6-1 and TRBJ1-5, with D unresolved. The V gene's germline CDR1 is MNHNS and CDR2 SASEGT. V gave up 8 bases and J gave up 1 base, with 9 bases separating them. This CDR3 is 13 amino acids long. CDR3 sequence (DNA): TGTGCCAGCGGACTGGGCAGCAATCAGCCCCAGCATTTT. This gives the protein CASGLGSNQPQHF.

V usage is TRBV2 and J usage is TRBJ1-3, with 7 bases that match TRBD1. Losses at the gene ends were 4 bases for V and 4 bases for J; bases not matched to a gene: 1. Germline values: CDR1 SNHLY, CDR2 FYNNEI. The CDR3 runs to 13 residues. CDR3 residues: CASSVGQGNTIYF. In nucleotides, the CDR3 is TGTGCCAGCAGTGTGGGACAGGGAAACACCATATATTTT.

The chain joins TRBV27 to TRBJ1-5; 9 nucleotides agree with TRBD1. Germline V gene sequence: CDR1 MNHEY, CDR2 SMNVEV (reference sequence). Unmatched junction bases numbered 6, after V lost 4 bases and J lost 2 bases. This CDR3 contains 16 residues. DNA for the CDR3: TGTGCCAGCAGTTCACTGGACAGGGGAGGCAATCAGCCCCAGCATTTT. It encodes CASSSLDRGGNQPQHF.

V is TRBV7-9 and J is TRBJ2-7; maybe TRBD2 (5 bases). Germline V gene data show CDR1 as SEHNR and CDR2 as FQNEAQ (reference sequence). The CDR3 spans 12 residues. CDR3 amino acids: CASAGDTYEQYF. The CDR3 nucleotides are TGTGCTTCGGCGGGCGATACCTACGAGCAGTACTTC. The whole variable domain, remainder taken from reference TRBV7-9 and TRBJ2-7, is DTGVSQNPRHKITKRGQNVTFRCDPISEHNRLYWYRQTLGQGPEFLTYFQNEAQLEKSRLLSDRFSAERPKGSFSTLEIQRTEQGDSAMYLCASAGDTYEQYFGPGTRLTVT.

The chain couples TRBV6-6 to TRBJ1-1; 8 positions agree with TRBD1. With V trimmed by 6 bases and J by 3 bases, 9 bases remained unmatched. Germline CDR1 reads MNHNY; CDR2 reads SVGAGI (reference sequence). The CDR3 extends over 15 amino acids. The CDR3 reads CASRFTGGGDTEAFF. CDR3 sequence (DNA): TGTGCCAGCAGATTCACAGGGGGGGGTGACACTGAAGCTTTCTTT.

The J gene is TRBJ2-2, the V gene TRBV7-8, with 8 bases that match TRBD2. The trim removed 1 base at V and 4 bases at J, leaving 5 bases unmatched. The germline V gene encodes CDR1 SGHVS and CDR2 FQNEAQ. The CDR3 consists of 16 residues. CDR3 amino acids: CASSLVTSGGTGELFF. For the CDR3, the DNA is TGTGCCAGCAGCTTAGTCACCAGCGGGGGCACCGGGGAGCTGTTTTTT. Supplemented by reference TRBV7-8 and TRBJ2-2, the full variable domain reads GAGVSQSPRYKVAKRGQDVALRCDPISGHVSLFWYQQALGQGPEFLTYFQNEAQLDKSGLPSDRFFAERPEGSVSTLKIQRTQQEDSAVYLCASSLVTSGGTGELFFGEGSRLTVL.

CDR3 sequence reads: CASSYSGGGNTEAFF. CDR3 nucleotide sequence: TGTGCCAGCAGTTACTCTGGGGGGGGGAACACTGAAGCTTTCTTT. The chain employs TRBV6-6 and TRBJ1-1; the D gene is possibly TRBD1 (5 bases). The germline V gene encodes CDR1 MNHNY and CDR2 SVGAGI (reference sequence). This CDR3 is 15 amino acids long. V was clipped by 0 bases and J by 1 base, with 9 bases between them.

The CDR3 DNA reads as TGTGCCTGGAGTGTACTAGGAGGGTCGTACTCTGGAAACACCATATATTTT. Translating gives CAWSVLGGSYSGNTIYF. The rearrangement uses TRBV30 and TRBJ1-3; D ambiguous. Germline values: CDR1 GTSNPN, CDR2 SVGIG (reference sequence). V lost 0 bases and J 0 bases, leaving 15 bases between the germline ends. The CDR3 sequence is 17 residues long.

This chain links TRBV9 with TRBJ2-1; TRBD2 matches at 8 bases. The CDR3 loop spans 15 amino acids. V lost 0 bases and J lost 2; bases outside the gene matches: 1. From germline, CDR1 is SGDLS and CDR2 YYNGEE. CDR3 amino acids: CASSVAGGPYNEQFF. The CDR3 region has the DNA TGTGCCAGCAGCGTAGCGGGAGGGCCCTACAATGAGCAGTTCTTC.

The chain is built from TRBV6-1 and TRBJ1-1, with D possibly TRBD1 on 6 matching bases. V was cut by 7 bases and J by 4 bases, with 16 bases left in between. Germline V lookup: CDR1 MNHNS, CDR2 SASEGT. The CDR3 loop spans 14 amino acids. DNA of the CDR3: TGTGCCAGCACCCAGACGAACAGGGTCACTGAAGCTTTCTTT. It encodes CASTQTNRVTEAFF.

The chain links TRBV19 to TRBJ1-1; 7 nucleotides agree with TRBD1. The CDR3 spans 16 residues. V lost 5 bases to trimming and J lost 0 bases; unmatched junction nucleotides: 9. The germline gives CDR1 LNHDA, CDR2 SQIVND (reference sequence). The CDR3 here is CASSGLDRLMNTEAFF. The CDR3 DNA reads TGTGCCAGTAGTGGATTGGACAGGCTGATGAACACTGAAGCTTTCTTT.

V gene TRBV7-2 combines with J gene TRBJ2-7; 10 bases are shared with TRBD1. V shed 5 bases, J shed 4 bases, and the junction held 8 bases outside the gene matches. CDR3 length: 15 amino acids. Germline V CDR1 and CDR2: SGHTA, FQGNSA. The CDR3 is CASSQRTGGGYEQYF. The DNA for the CDR3 is TGTGCCAGCAGCCAGAGGACAGGGGGAGGGTACGAGCAGTACTTC.

As concerns this clone: As the CDR3 is not closed by the conserved phenylalanine or tryptophan, this likely results from a read error. The genes are TRBV4-1 and TRBJ2-2; D is unresolved. Trimming removed 0 bases at V and 8 bases at J, with 4 bases between. CDR3 length: 12 amino acids. Looked up from germline, CDR1 is MGHRA and CDR2 is YSYEKL. The CDR3 region is CASSQDTGELFL. CDR3 DNA: TGCGCCAGCAGCCAAGATACAGGGGAGCTGTTTCTT.

The V call is TRBV7-8, the J call TRBJ1-6, with 9 bases aligning to TRBD1. The CDR3 loop spans 13 amino acids. The germline V gene encodes CDR1 SGHVS and CDR2 FQNEAQ. The V and J ends lost 5 bases and 14 bases, in that order; junction bases with no gene match: 7. CDR3 sequence reads: CASSVTGTGTLHF. DNA of the CDR3: TGTGCCAGCAGCGTTACCGGGACAGGGACCCTCCACTTT. Combining the CDR3 with reference TRBV7-8 and TRBJ1-6 gives the whole variable domain GAGVSQSPRYKVAKRGQDVALRCDPISGHVSLFWYQQALGQGPEFLTYFQNEAQLDKSGLPSDRFFAERPEGSVSTLKIQRTQQEDSAVYLCASSVTGTGTLHFGNGTRLTVT.